A selection of T cell receptor beta chains follows, all from one sample in a study of T cell repertoires in cytomegalovirus infection. TCRdb fed the reads into MiXCR, producing one record per CDR3 protein. Of about 300,000 distinct CDR3 sequences in the sample, about 23% are singletons; the top ten hold roughly 13%. Sequencing input: PBMCs. The receptors originated from a human donor in good health (CMV status not recorded). Some clones in this sample may be carry-over from other donors' samples. The CDR3 runs from the conserved cysteine through the conserved F or W. A D gene is named only where the DNA matches it firmly. Size values are once, few and many counts, or a class for expanded clones, and some rows have none.

. | TRBJ1-6 | TRBV20-1 | . | TGCAGTGCTAGGACCCCGGGGCGCAAATGGGATTCACCCCTCCACTTT | CSARTPGRKWDSPLHF
TRBD2 | TRBJ2-6 | TRBV18 | . | TGTGCCAGCCCACTCAACCAGGGGACTAGCTCTGGGGCCAACGTCCTGACTTTC | CASPLNQGTSSGANVLTF
TRBD1 | TRBJ2-3 | TRBV29-1 | few | TGCAGCTCTCGGACAGGGCTAAGCACAGATACGCAGTATTTT | CSSRTGLSTDTQYF
. | TRBJ2-7 | TRBV5-1 | . | TGCGCCAGCAGCTCGAACGCCCACGGGCAGTACTTC | CASSSNAHGQYF
. | TRBJ2-1 | TRBV18 | few | TGTGCCAGCTCGGGTTTGGTCTACAATGAGCAGTTCTTC | CASSGLVYNEQFF
TRBD1 | TRBJ1-4 | TRBV29-1 | . | TGCAGCGTTGAATCGCAACAGGGGGGAGAACTGTTTTTT | CSVESQQGGELFF
TRBD1 | TRBJ2-1 | TRBV5-1 | . | TGCGCCAGCAGCAACTCAGACAGGGGGCGAAACAATGAGCAGTTCTTC | CASSNSDRGRNNEQFF
. | TRBJ1-2 | TRBV7-6 | . | TGTGCCAGCAGCTTGGTGGGACCTGGCTATGGCTACACCTTC | CASSLVGPGYGYTF
TRBD2 | TRBJ2-3 | TRBV6-5 | few | TGTGCCAGCATGCTAACGCTAGCGGGTGCAGATACGCAGTATTTT | CASMLTLAGADTQYF
. | TRBJ2-7 | TRBV7-9 | . | TGTGCCAGCAGTTATCCGGGACCCTCGTACGAGCAGTACTTC | CASSYPGPSYEQYF
TRBD2 | TRBJ2-3 | TRBV20-1 | . | TGCAGTGCTAGACTAATTCTAGCGGGCACAGATACGCAGTATTTT | CSARLILAGTDTQYF
TRBD2 | TRBJ2-2 | TRBV27 | . | TGTGCCAGCAGTTCATACCGGGGACTAGCGGGAGGAGCTGCGAACACCGGGGAGCTGTTTTTT | CASSSYRGLAGGAANTGELFF
. | TRBJ1-1 | TRBV18 | . | TGTGCCAGCTCACCTCGGACAGACAACACTGAAGCTTTCTTT | CASSPRTDNTEAFF
TRBD1 | TRBJ1-1 | TRBV7-3 | few | TGTGCCAGCAGCTTAAGCAGGGGGCTTCACCCCATGAACACTGAAGCTTTCTTT | CASSLSRGLHPMNTEAFF
. | TRBJ1-6 | TRBV5-1 | few | TGCGCCAGCAGCGCCGCCGGGGTTAATTCACCCCTCCACTTT | CASSAAGVNSPLHF